Following are 23 T cell receptor beta chains from one sample sequenced in a study of blood T cells in healthy people across ages. With a J-beta primer mix and a sample-barcoded 5' primer, a second PCR ran roughly 6 to 12 cycles. A single record per CDR3 protein comes from TCRdb applying MiXCR to the 5' RACE reads. Among about 970,000 distinct CDR3 sequences listed, just over 50% were seen once. Material for sequencing was blood. These receptor sequences come from a woman aged 55-70 years in good health.

This clonotype was seen at least ten times. V usage is TRBV4-1 and J usage is TRBJ2-7; D uncertain. Trimming took off 1 base at V and 4 bases at J, with 11 bases between the two ends. The CDR3 runs to 14 residues. Germline CDR1 and CDR2: MGHRA and YSYEKL. The CDR3: CASSQATGGYEQYF. Here the CDR3 DNA reads TGCGCCAGCAGCCAAGCTACCGGTGGGTACGAGCAGTACTTC.

The chain carries TRBV7-9 and TRBJ2-7, with D tentatively TRBD1 or TRBD2 (6 bases each). The CDR3 contains 15 residues. Trimming cost V 0 bases and J 1 base, with 10 bases left between them. Looked up from germline, CDR1 is SEHNR and CDR2 is FQNEAQ (reference sequence). The DNA of the CDR3 is TGTGCCAGCAGCTTAGCTGGGGGGACATCCTACGAGCAGTACTTC. Translated, it gives CASSLAGGTSYEQYF.

J is TRBJ1-5 and V is TRBV28; TRBD1 might be the D (6 bases). CDR3 length: 13 residues. Trimming removed 6 bases from V and 12 bases from J, with 18 bases in between. Germline-derived CDR1 and CDR2 are MDHEN and SYDVKM. Written as DNA, the CDR3 is TGTGCCAGCAGGAAATCACACAGGGAGGGCCAGCATTTT. Translated, it gives CASRKSHREGQHF.

This clonotype was counted many times. One end of the junction does not line up with germline, which may come from a read error. J is TRBJ2-1 and V is TRBV5-1; D is perhaps TRBD1 or TRBD2 (6 bases each). The germline V gene encodes CDR1 SGHRS and CDR2 YFSETQ. This CDR3 has 14 residues. CDR3 sequence: CASSLGGPYNEQFF. The DNA for the CDR3 is TGTGCCAGCAGCTTGGGGGGCCCCTACAATGAGCAGTTCTTC.

The chain employs TRBV20-1 and TRBJ2-5; 8 nucleotides match TRBD1. V lost 5 bases to trimming and J lost 5 bases; unmatched junction nucleotides: 7. Looked up from germline, CDR1 is DFQATT and CDR2 is SNEGSKA (reference sequence). This CDR3 region has 13 residues. For the CDR3, the DNA is TGCAGTGCTCAAGGACAGGGTGTGGAGACCCAGTACTTC. Protein sequence: CSAQGQGVETQYF.

This CDR3 reads CASSWVGHTEAFF. In DNA form, the CDR3 reads TGTGCCAGCAGTTGGGTCGGCCACACTGAAGCTTTCTTT. The J gene is TRBJ1-1, the V gene TRBV6-2 or TRBV6-3; D unresolved. From germline, CDR1 is MNHEY and CDR2 SVGEGT. There are 13 residues in the CDR3. Trimming took 4 bases from V and 3 from J, leaving 9 bases between them.

The rearrangement joins TRBV4-1 to TRBJ2-3; D unresolved. The CDR3 extends over 13 amino acids. Germline CDR1 is MGHRA and CDR2 is YSYEKL. V lost 2 bases and J lost 6, with 9 bases in between. In DNA, the CDR3 is TGCGCCAGCAGCCAAACATTCCGGGATACGCAGTATTTT. Translation: CASSQTFRDTQYF.

J is TRBJ2-7 and V is TRBV5-1, with D tentatively TRBD2 (6 bases). The CDR3 runs 15 residues. Deletions cut 0 bases from V and 5 bases from J, with 15 bases between. The germline V gene encodes CDR1 SGHRS and CDR2 YFSETQ. CDR3 in amino acids: CASSLAGGGRHEQYF. The CDR3 region has the DNA TGCGCCAGCAGCTTGGCCGGAGGAGGGAGGCACGAGCAGTACTTC. The full variable domain, rest sourced from reference TRBV5-1 and TRBJ2-7, is KAGVTQTPRYLIKTRGQQVTLSCSPISGHRSVSWYQQTPGQGLQFLFEYFSETQRNKGNFPGRFSGRQFSNSRSEMNVSTLELGDSALYLCASSLAGGGRHEQYFGPGTRLTVT.

This clonotype turned up a few times. The chain combines TRBV20-1 with TRBJ2-7; maybe TRBD2 (6 bases). V gave up 3 bases and J gave up 4 bases, with 13 bases separating them. Germline CDR1 and CDR2: DFQATT and SNEGSKA (reference sequence). The CDR3 is 13 residues long. The CDR3 loop is CSASLAGRYEQYF. CDR3 DNA sequence: TGCAGTGCTAGTCTGGCAGGGAGGTACGAGCAGTACTTC.

This clonotype was found a few times. V usage is TRBV4-3 and J usage is TRBJ2-6; no clear D gene. V lost 4 bases to trimming and J lost 0 bases, with 13 bases between them. CDR3 length equals 17 residues. CDR1 LGHNA and CDR2 YSLEER come from the germline V gene. This CDR3 reads CASSPILTHSGANVLTF. The CDR3 DNA reads TGCGCCAGCAGCCCAATTCTCACTCACTCTGGGGCCAACGTCCTGACTTTC.

This sequence joins TRBV7-9 and TRBJ2-7; no reliable D call. V was trimmed by 6 bases and J by 3 bases, leaving 9 bases between them. This CDR3 is built from 12 residues. CDR1 is SEHNR and CDR2 is FQNEAQ in the germline V gene (reference sequence). CDR3 sequence: CASSDMIYEQYF. In DNA, the CDR3 is TGTGCCAGCAGTGACATGATCTACGAGCAGTACTTC.

The V gene is TRBV10-1, the J gene TRBJ2-7, with D perhaps being TRBD1 or TRBD2 (5 bases each). Per germline, CDR1 WNHNN and CDR2 SYGVQD (reference sequence). There are 11 residues in the CDR3. CDR3 nucleotide sequence: TGCCCCCGGGGACGGGGCTACGAGCAGTACTTC. This sequence encodes CPRGRGYEQYF.

This sequence joins TRBV4-2 and TRBJ2-7, with 9 nucleotides matching TRBD2. The length of the CDR3 is 16 residues. The junction had 7 bases not matched to a gene; V was cut back by 1 base and J by 3 bases. Germline CDR1 reads LGHNA; CDR2 reads YNFKEQ. CDR3 nucleotide sequence: TGTGCCAGCAGCCAAGCGGCTAGCGGGGCGATCTACGAGCAGTACTTC. This sequence encodes CASSQAASGAIYEQYF.

The gene calls are TRBV10-3 and TRBJ2-7; possible D gene TRBD2, 5 bases. V gave up 1 base and J gave up 0 bases, with 10 bases separating them. The CDR3 consists of 15 residues. Per the germline V gene, CDR1 is ENHRY and CDR2 is SYGVKD. The CDR3 region has the DNA TGTGCCATCAGTGAGTTCCTTACTAGCTCCTACGAGCAGTACTTC. Amino acids: CAISEFLTSSYEQYF.

This chain joins TRBV4-3 and TRBJ2-5; D might be TRBD1 or TRBD2, each matching 5 bases. The germline V and J ends were trimmed by 0 bases and 11 bases, with 16 bases remaining between them. There are 14 residues in the CDR3. Germline CDR1 LGHNA, CDR2 YSLEER. The CDR3 nucleotides are TGCGCCAGCAGCCAAGAACCCGGGACGTACAAGCAGTACTTC. Translating it yields CASSQEPGTYKQYF.

The chain carries TRBV10-3 and TRBJ1-6; D unclear. CDR1 and CDR2 from the germline V gene are ENHRY and SYGVKD. The CDR3 totals 13 residues. Trimming removed 8 bases from V and 6 bases from J, with 11 bases in between. The CDR3 DNA reads TGTGCCATCGGCAACGCACGTAATTCACCCCTCCACTTT. It yields the protein CAIGNARNSPLHF.

The chain is built from TRBV7-2 and TRBJ1-1; D call uncertain. V lost 5 bases, J lost 7 bases, and 14 bases lay in between. Germline-derived CDR1 and CDR2 are SGHTA and FQGNSA. CDR3 size: 13 residues. Written as DNA, the CDR3 is TGTGCCAGCAGCCTAACCCCGACGGGTGAAGCTTTCTTT. It encodes CASSLTPTGEAFF.

This clonotype was seen once. The CDR3 sequence: CATSRLKGTNEKLFF. The CDR3 DNA reads as TGTGCCACCAGCAGGTTGAAGGGGACTAATGAAAAACTGTTTTTT. The V call is TRBV15, the J call TRBJ1-4; the D gene is possibly TRBD1 (5 bases). Germline V CDR1 and CDR2: LNHNV, YYDKDF (reference sequence). Trimming removed 3 bases at V and 2 bases at J, with 10 bases between. The CDR3 loop spans 15 amino acids.

This clonotype came up many times. This chain links TRBV28 with TRBJ2-4; TRBD2 agrees at 11 bases. This CDR3 spans 15 amino acids. CDR1 is MDHEN, CDR2 SYDVKM, per germline. V was pared by 4 bases and J by 1 base, with 0 bases of the junction left unmatched. CDR3 loop: CASSSSGRAKNIQYF. In nucleotides, the CDR3 is TGTGCCAGCAGTTCTAGCGGGAGGGCCAAAAACATTCAGTACTTC. Supplemented by reference TRBV28 and TRBJ2-4, the full variable domain reads DVKVTQSSRYLVKRTGEKVFLECVQDMDHENMFWYRQDPGLGLRLIYFSYDVKMKEKGDIPEGYSVSREKKERFSLILESASTNQTSMYLCASSSSGRAKNIQYFGAGTRLSVL.

V gene TRBV7-3 combines with J gene TRBJ2-5, with TRBD1 identical over 9 bases. Germline CDR1 SGHTA, CDR2 FQGTGA. Trimming took 5 bases from V and 5 from J; bases not matched to a gene: 9. This CDR3 spans 15 amino acids. The CDR3 spells CASSENRGLRETQYF. The CDR3, as DNA: TGTGCCAGCAGCGAAAACAGGGGGCTGAGGGAGACCCAGTACTTC.

Only one count was recorded for this clonotype. The V gene is TRBV6-2 or TRBV6-3, the J gene TRBJ2-2; 11 bases align to TRBD1. The CDR3 runs to 15 residues. V trimming: 6 bases; J trimming: 7 bases; junction bases outside the gene matches: 7. Germline V gene lookup returns CDR1 MNHEY and CDR2 SVGEGT. The CDR3 is CASRAGQGAGGELFF. The CDR3 nucleotides are TGTGCCAGCAGGGCCGGACAGGGGGCCGGCGGGGAGCTGTTTTTT.

This clonotype was picked up a small number of times. This chain joins TRBV30 and TRBJ2-7; 7 bases line up with TRBD2. CDR3 length: 13 residues. J lost 3 bases, V lost 2 bases, and 4 bases had no gene match. Germline V lookup: CDR1 GTSNPN, CDR2 SVGIG (reference sequence). The CDR3 DNA reads TGTGCCTGGAGTCGAGGGGACTACTACGAGCAGTACTTC. The encoded protein is CAWSRGDYYEQYF.

The V and J genes are TRBV23-1 and TRBJ2-1, with 7 bases fitting TRBD1. TRBV23-1 is recorded as an ORF, its role being uncertain. This CDR3 has 15 residues. The junction had 4 bases not matched to a gene; V was cut back by 0 bases and J by 5 bases. CDR3 protein: CASSQSGTVHNEQFF. The CDR3 DNA reads as TGCGCCAGCAGTCAATCCGGGACAGTCCACAATGAGCAGTTCTTC.